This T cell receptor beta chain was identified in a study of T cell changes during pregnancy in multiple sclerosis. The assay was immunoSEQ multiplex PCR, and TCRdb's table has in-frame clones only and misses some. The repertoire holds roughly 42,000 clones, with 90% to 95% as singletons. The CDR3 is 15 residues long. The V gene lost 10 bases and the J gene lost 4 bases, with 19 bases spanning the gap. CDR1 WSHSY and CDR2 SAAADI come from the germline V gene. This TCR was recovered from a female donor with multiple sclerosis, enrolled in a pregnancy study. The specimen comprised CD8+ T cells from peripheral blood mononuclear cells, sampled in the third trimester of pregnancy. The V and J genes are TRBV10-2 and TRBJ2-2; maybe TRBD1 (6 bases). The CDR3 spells CATGRGSVATGELFF. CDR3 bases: TGCGCCACGGGAAGGGGGAGCGTAGCCACCGGGGAGCTGTTTTTT.